This TCR beta chain originates from a study of Graves' ophthalmopathy and Graves' hyperthyroidism. Findings and limits, study-wide: A model built from 13 signatures distinguished ophthalmopathy from stable hyperthyroidism with about 86% sensitivity and around 78% specificity.

At least ten counts were recorded for this clonotype. The antigen is undetermined. Amplified material comprised TCR beta CDR3 regions derived from RNA transcripts. HTBI-primed first-round RT-PCR preceded second-round multiplex PCR. TCRdb reanalysed the multiplex PCR reads using MiXCR and keeps one entry per CDR3 protein. This table holds 300,000 to 500,000 distinct CDR3 sequences, approximately 15% found once. The V end lost 7 bases, the J end lost 6 bases, and 24 bases lay between the germline ends. This CDR3 has 16 residues. Germline CDR1 MNHNS, CDR2 SASEGT. The source of this sequence is a woman aged 18-29 years with stable Graves' hyperthyroidism. Sequencing was carried out using peripheral blood. J is TRBJ1-2 and V is TRBV6-1; perhaps TRBD1 as D (5 bases). The CDR3 sequence: CASTIPLGGAVNGYTF. The CDR3 nucleotides are TGTGCCAGCACAATTCCTTTGGGGGGTGCGGTAAATGGCTACACCTTC.